One sample yielded the 9 T cell receptor beta chains listed below, sequenced in a study of read filtering for tumor transcriptome and immune sequencing. From around 440 ng of RNA, a library with molecular barcoded alpha/delta and beta/gamma adaptors was made. TCRdb re-called the reads through MiXCR, storing one row per CDR3 protein. The sample has 100,000 to 150,000 distinct CDR3 sequences, approximately 13% seen once. Sequenced sample: a population of CD138-negative cells sorted from bone marrow. Source of these receptors: a donor aged 40 or over with multiple myeloma.

This clonotype has ten or more counts. V is TRBV12-3 or TRBV12-4 and J is TRBJ2-3; 9 bases are shared with TRBD1. V dropped 6 bases and J dropped 0; count of bases not matched to a gene: 4. The CDR3 contains 15 residues. The CDR3 DNA sequence: TGTGCCAGCAGACAGGGGGCGCTGAGCACAGATACGCAGTATTTT. It encodes CASRQGALSTDTQYF.

This clonotype was seen ten or more times. The rearrangement uses TRBV5-1 and TRBJ1-2; tentative D call: TRBD1 (5 bases). This CDR3 spans 14 amino acids. The V end lost 2 bases, the J end lost 0 bases, and 8 bases lay between the germline ends. Germline V gives CDR1 SGHRS, CDR2 YFSETQ. The CDR3 sequence is CASSLETANYGYTF. The DNA for the CDR3 is TGCGCCAGCAGCTTAGAGACAGCTAACTATGGCTACACCTTC.

This clonotype has only a few counts. The rearrangement joins TRBV19 to TRBJ1-5; D is unresolved. Trimming took 4 bases from V and 6 from J, leaving 10 bases between them. The CDR3 spans 13 residues. Germline lookup yields CDR1 LNHDA and CDR2 SQIVND (reference sequence). CDR3 sequence (DNA): TGTGCCAGTAGTAAGGGCGCGATTCAGCCCCAGCATTTT. Translating gives CASSKGAIQPQHF.

The chain employs TRBV5-4 and TRBJ1-3; D gene ambiguous. This CDR3 has 14 amino acids. The germline V and J ends were trimmed by 1 base and 4 bases, with 9 bases remaining between them. The germline gives CDR1 SGHNT, CDR2 YYREEE (reference sequence). CDR3 sequence reads: CASSLPGPGNTIYF. CDR3 nucleotide sequence: TGTGCCAGCAGCTTGCCCGGGCCCGGAAACACCATATATTTT.

This clonotype occurred a few times. V and J are TRBV14 and TRBJ2-7, with D perhaps given as TRBD1 or TRBD2 (5 bases each). V shed 2 bases and J shed 4 bases, with 12 bases lying between them. CDR1 and CDR2 (germline): SGHDN, FVKESK. The CDR3 runs 14 residues. CDR3 in DNA: TGTGCCAGCAGCCAATGGGACCGACATTACGAGCAGTACTTC. Translating it yields CASSQWDRHYEQYF.

To note about this clonotype: A much larger clone sits a single nucleotide away, making a read error possible. This chain links TRBV10-3 with TRBJ2-7, with D perhaps being TRBD1 or TRBD2 (5 bases each). CDR1 is ENHRY, CDR2 SYGVKD, per germline. The CDR3 loop spans 16 amino acids. Trimming cost V 6 bases and J 0 bases, with 18 bases left between them. The CDR3 loop reads CAIRAAGTQSSYEQYF. CDR3 sequence (DNA): TGTGCCATCAGAGCCGCCGGGACCCAGAGCTCCTACGAGCAGTACTTC.

At least ten counts were recorded for this clonotype. The chain couples TRBV11-2 to TRBJ2-5; the D is unclear. Looked up from germline, CDR1 is SGHAT and CDR2 is FQNNGV. This CDR3 spans 12 amino acids. V lost 1 base and J 4 bases, leaving 4 bases between the germline ends. Here the CDR3 reads CASSLVLETQYF. CDR3 DNA: TGTGCCAGCAGCTTAGTGTTAGAGACCCAGTACTTC.

There are many counts of this clonotype. V and J are TRBV27 and TRBJ1-5; TRBD1 matches at 10 bases. The CDR3 extends over 15 amino acids. The germline V gene has CDR1 MNHEY and CDR2 SMNVEV (reference sequence). V shed 5 bases and J 6 bases; nucleotides not matched to a gene: 7. The CDR3 DNA is TGTGCCAGCAGTCCCCGGGACAGGGGAACTCAGCCCCAGCATTTT. Translation: CASSPRDRGTQPQHF.

This clonotype came up a few times. A single base separates this from a much larger clone, so it may be a read error. V usage is TRBV20-1 and J usage is TRBJ2-3; D is undetermined. Trimming left V 5 bases short and J 2 bases short, with 5 bases between. The CDR3 length is 11 residues. Germline lookup yields CDR1 DFQATT and CDR2 SNEGSKA (reference sequence). CDR3: CSAGPTDTQYF. CDR3 in DNA: TGCAGTGCTGGCCCCACAGATACGCAGTATTTT.